Listed here is a single T cell receptor beta chain. Its antigen is unknown. The length of the CDR3 is 15 residues. Trimming stripped 4 bases from V and 4 bases from J, with 16 bases between. The germline gives CDR1 SGHTA, CDR2 FQGTGA. Amplifying from RNA transcripts, the study obtained TCR beta CDR3 regions. HTBI-primed RT-PCR formed the first round, and a multiplex PCR formed the second. Using its own MiXCR run on the multiplex PCR reads, TCRdb lists one record per CDR3 protein. Of under 350,000 distinct CDR3 sequences listed, about 17% are singletons. The sample belongs to a study of Graves' ophthalmopathy and Graves' hyperthyroidism. Study-wide results and limits: A roughly 81% specificity and about 88% sensitivity were achieved by a 13-signature model that separated ophthalmopathy from stable hyperthyroidism.

The rearrangement uses TRBV7-3 and TRBJ2-5; possibly TRBD1 or TRBD2 for D (5 bases each). This clonotype was obtained from an adult man with Graves' ophthalmopathy. The sequenced sample was peripheral blood. The CDR3 coding sequence is TGTGCCAGCAGCTCCCGGTCGGGGACGGGAGAGACCCAGTACTTC. Residues: CASSSRSGTGETQYF.